This TCR beta chain was captured by sequencing in a study of T cell responses to AZD1222 COVID-19 vaccine. Study observations and caveats: Spike-specific TCR breadth and depth grew following two AZD1222 doses.

The data were produced by immunoSEQ multiplex PCR, yet TCRdb's version contains in-frame clones alone and is incomplete. The table shows some 110,000 clones, with roughly 87% occurring only once. Remarks on this clone: What it recognizes is unknown.

This CDR3 has 16 amino acids. Germline lookup yields CDR1 LNHDA and CDR2 SQIVND (reference sequence). The V and J ends lost 5 bases and 4 bases, in that order; junction bases with no gene match: 13. The sample consisted of peripheral blood, taken on day 0 of AZD1222 vaccination. The TCR was taken from an adult in good health. The chain has TRBV19 and TRBJ1-2; the match to TRBD1 covers 7 bases. DNA of the CDR3: TGTGCCAGTAGTTTTAGGGACAGTCGGATTCTCTATGGCTACACCTTC. Encoded protein: CASSFRDSRILYGYTF.